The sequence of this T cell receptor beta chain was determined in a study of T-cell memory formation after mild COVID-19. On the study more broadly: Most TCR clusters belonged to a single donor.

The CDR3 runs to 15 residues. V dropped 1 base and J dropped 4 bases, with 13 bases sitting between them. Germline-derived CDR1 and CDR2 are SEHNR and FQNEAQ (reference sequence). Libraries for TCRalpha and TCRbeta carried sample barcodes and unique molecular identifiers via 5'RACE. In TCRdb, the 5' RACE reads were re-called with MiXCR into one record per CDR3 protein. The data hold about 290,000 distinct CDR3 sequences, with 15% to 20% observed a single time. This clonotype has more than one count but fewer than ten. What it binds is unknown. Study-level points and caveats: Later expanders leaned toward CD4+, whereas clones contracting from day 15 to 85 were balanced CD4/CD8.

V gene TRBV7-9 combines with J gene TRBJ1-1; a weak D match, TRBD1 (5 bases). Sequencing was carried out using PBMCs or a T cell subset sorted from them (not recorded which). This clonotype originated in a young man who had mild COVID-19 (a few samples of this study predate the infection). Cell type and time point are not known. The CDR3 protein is CASSLEGTGVTEAFF. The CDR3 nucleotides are TGTGCCAGCAGCTTAGAGGGGACGGGGGTCACTGAAGCTTTCTTT.